This entry is about one TCR beta chain. The antigen remains unidentified. The germline gives CDR1 GTSNPN, CDR2 SVGIG (reference sequence). This CDR3 has 12 amino acids. With V trimmed by 3 bases and J by 6 bases, 3 bases remained unmatched. The protocol was immunoSEQ multiplex PCR, while the TCRdb copy is restricted to in-frame clones and leaves out a portion. The data hold 65,000 to 85,000 clones, with about 91% observed a single time. This entry belongs to a study of Tregs in tolerant kidney transplant recipients. The study, taken as a whole, reports: The small number of patients limits these findings pending further validation. No direct test of biological reproducibility was done here. Antigen-driven expansion was suggested because donor-specific Tregs expanded more than all Tregs in tolerant patients.

Mixed chimerism was transient after nonmyeloablative marrow transplants from related graft donors. This chain links TRBV30 with TRBJ1-1; 8 nucleotides line up with TRBD1. This clonotype was obtained from a human patient who received a combined kidney and bone marrow transplant. A share of the T cells may be of graft donor origin. The sample was CD4+ T cells from blood (PBMCs), taken 24 months after the transplant. CDR3 amino acids: CAWRADRAEAFF. The CDR3 region has the DNA TGTGCCTGGAGGGCGGACAGGGCTGAAGCTTTCTTT.